This TCR beta chain emerged from a study of kidney transplant recipient with SARS-CoV-2 infection. TCRdb ran MiXCR on the reads and lists one entry per CDR3 protein. This table holds roughly 250,000 distinct CDR3 sequences, 29% found once. This clonotype showed up many times. Germline V lookup: CDR1 SGHRS, CDR2 YFSETQ. V was shortened by 4 bases and J by 0 bases, with 5 bases between the two germline ends. This CDR3 is built from 13 residues. The source was a blood sample, collected at baseline and on roughly day 110 from a kidney transplant recipient. This chain connects TRBV5-1 to TRBJ1-5; D is ambiguous. The sequence was obtained from a male patient aged 30 to 40 who had COVID-19 and was a kidney transplant recipient. Certain T cells may be donor cells from the graft. The DNA of the CDR3 is TGCGCCAGCAGCACTTATAGCAATCAGCCCCAGCATTTT. It translates to CASSTYSNQPQHF.